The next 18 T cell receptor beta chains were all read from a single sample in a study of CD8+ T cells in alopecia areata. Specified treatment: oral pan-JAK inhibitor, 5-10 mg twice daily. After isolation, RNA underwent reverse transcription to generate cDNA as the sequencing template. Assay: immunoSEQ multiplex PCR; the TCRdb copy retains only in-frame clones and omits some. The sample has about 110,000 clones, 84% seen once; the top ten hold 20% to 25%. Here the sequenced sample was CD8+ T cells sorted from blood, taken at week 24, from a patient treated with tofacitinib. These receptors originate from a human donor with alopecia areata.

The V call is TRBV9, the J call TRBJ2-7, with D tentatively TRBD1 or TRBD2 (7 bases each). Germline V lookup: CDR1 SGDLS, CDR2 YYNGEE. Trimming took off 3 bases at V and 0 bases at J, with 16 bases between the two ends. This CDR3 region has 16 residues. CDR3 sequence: CASSARGGLGSYEQYF. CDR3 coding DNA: TGTGCCAGCAGCGCCAGGGGGGGACTCGGCTCCTACGAGCAGTACTTC.

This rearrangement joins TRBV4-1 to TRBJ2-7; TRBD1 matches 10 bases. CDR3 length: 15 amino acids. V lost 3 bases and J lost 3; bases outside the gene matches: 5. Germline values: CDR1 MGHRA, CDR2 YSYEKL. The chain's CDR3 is CASSQEGQGVYEQYF. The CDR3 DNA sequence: TGCGCCAGCAGCCAGGAAGGACAGGGGGTCTACGAGCAGTACTTC.

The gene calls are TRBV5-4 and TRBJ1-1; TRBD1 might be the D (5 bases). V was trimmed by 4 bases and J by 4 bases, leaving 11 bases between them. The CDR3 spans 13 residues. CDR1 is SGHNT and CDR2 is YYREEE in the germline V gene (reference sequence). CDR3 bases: TGTGCCAGCAGCCCAGGGTTTGCCACTGAAGCTTTCTTT. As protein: CASSPGFATEAFF. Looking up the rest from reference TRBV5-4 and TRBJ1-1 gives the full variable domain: ETGVTQSPTHLIKTRGQQVTLRCSSQSGHNTVSWYQQALGQGPQFIFQYYREEENGRGNFPPRFSGLQFPNYSSELNVNALELDDSALYLCASSPGFATEAFFGQGTRLTVV.

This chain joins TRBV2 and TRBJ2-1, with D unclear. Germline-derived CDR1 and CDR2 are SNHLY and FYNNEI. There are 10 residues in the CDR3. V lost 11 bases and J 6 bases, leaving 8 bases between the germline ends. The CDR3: CAPVGNEQFF. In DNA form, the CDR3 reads TGTGCCCCGGTTGGCAATGAGCAGTTCTTC.

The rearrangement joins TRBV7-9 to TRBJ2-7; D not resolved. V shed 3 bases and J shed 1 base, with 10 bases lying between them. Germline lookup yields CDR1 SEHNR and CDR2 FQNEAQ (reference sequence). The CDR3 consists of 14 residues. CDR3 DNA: TGTGCCAGCAGCTTTCCGGAAGGTTCCTACGAGCAGTACTTC. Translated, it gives CASSFPEGSYEQYF. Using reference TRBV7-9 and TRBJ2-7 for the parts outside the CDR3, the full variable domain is DTGVSQNPRHKITKRGQNVTFRCDPISEHNRLYWYRQTLGQGPEFLTYFQNEAQLEKSRLLSDRFSAERPKGSFSTLEIQRTEQGDSAMYLCASSFPEGSYEQYFGPGTRLTVT.

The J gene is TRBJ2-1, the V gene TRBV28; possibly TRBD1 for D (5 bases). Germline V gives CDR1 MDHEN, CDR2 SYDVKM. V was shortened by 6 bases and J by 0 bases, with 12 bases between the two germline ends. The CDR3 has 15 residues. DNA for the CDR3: TGTGCCAGCAGCCCCGGACACAGCTCCTACAATGAGCAGTTCTTC. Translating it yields CASSPGHSSYNEQFF. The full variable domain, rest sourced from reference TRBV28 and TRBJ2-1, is DVKVTQSSRYLVKRTGEKVFLECVQDMDHENMFWYRQDPGLGLRLIYFSYDVKMKEKGDIPEGYSVSREKKERFSLILESASTNQTSMYLCASSPGHSSYNEQFFGPGTRLTVL.

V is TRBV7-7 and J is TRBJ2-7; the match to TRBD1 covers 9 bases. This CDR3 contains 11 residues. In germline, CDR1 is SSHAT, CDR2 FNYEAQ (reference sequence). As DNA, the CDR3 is TGTGCTGTTGGACAGGGGAACGAGCAGTACTTC. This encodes CAVGQGNEQYF.

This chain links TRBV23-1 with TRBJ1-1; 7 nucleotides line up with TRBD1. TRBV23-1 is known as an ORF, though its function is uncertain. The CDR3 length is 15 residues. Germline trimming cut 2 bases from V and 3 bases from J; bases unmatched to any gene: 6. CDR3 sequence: CASSQKGAADTEAFF. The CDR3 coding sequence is TGCGCCAGCAGTCAAAAGGGGGCGGCGGACACTGAAGCTTTCTTT.

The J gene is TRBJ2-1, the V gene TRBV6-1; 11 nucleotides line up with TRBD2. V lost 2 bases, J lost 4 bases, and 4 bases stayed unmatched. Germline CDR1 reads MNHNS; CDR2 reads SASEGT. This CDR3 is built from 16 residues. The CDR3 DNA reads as TGTGCCAGCAGTGAACTAGCGGGGGGCCAATACAATGAGCAGTTCTTC. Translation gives CASSELAGGQYNEQFF.

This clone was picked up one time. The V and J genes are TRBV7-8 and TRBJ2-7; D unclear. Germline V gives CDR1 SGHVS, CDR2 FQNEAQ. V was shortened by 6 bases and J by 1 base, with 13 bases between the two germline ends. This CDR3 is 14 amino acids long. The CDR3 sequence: CASSMPNLSYEQYF. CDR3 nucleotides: TGTGCCAGCAGTATGCCCAACCTATCCTACGAGCAGTACTTC.

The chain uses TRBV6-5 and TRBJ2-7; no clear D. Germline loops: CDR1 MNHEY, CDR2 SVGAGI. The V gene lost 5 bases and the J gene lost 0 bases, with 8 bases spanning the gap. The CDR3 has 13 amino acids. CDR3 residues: CASSVSFSYEQYF. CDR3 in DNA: TGTGCCAGCAGTGTCAGTTTCTCCTACGAGCAGTACTTC.

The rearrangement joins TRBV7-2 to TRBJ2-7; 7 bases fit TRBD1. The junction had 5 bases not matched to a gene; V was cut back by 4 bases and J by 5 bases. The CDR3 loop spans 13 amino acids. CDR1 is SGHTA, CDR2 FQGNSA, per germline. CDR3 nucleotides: TGTGCCAGCAGCTACACAGGGGACCACGAGCAGTACTTC. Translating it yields CASSYTGDHEQYF.

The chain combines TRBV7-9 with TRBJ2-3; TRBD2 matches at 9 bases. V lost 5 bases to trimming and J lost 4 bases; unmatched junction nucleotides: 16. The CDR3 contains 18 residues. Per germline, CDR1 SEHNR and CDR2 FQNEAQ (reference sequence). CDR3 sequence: CASSNWEGGLARADTQYF. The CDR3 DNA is TGTGCCAGCAGCAACTGGGAAGGTGGACTAGCGCGAGCAGATACGCAGTATTTT.

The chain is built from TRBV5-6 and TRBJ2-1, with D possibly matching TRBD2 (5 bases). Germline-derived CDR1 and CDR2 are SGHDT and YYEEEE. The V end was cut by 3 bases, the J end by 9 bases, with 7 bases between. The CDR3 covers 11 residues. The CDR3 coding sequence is TGTGCCAGCAGCTCAGGAGGTGAGCAGTTCTTC. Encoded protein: CASSSGGEQFF.

CDR3 DNA: TGCGCCAGCAGCCAGCTATCGGTTCCCACAGATACGCAGTATTTT. This encodes CASSQLSVPTDTQYF. The chain couples TRBV4-1 to TRBJ2-3; no firm D call. V was clipped by 3 bases and J by 2 bases, with 12 bases between them. The CDR3 has 15 residues. The germline V gene has CDR1 MGHRA and CDR2 YSYEKL.

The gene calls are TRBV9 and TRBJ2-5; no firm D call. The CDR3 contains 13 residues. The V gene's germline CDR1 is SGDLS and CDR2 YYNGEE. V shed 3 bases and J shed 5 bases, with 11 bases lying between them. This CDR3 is CASSGLEEETQYF. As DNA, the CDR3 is TGTGCCAGCAGCGGCCTTGAAGAGGAGACCCAGTACTTC.

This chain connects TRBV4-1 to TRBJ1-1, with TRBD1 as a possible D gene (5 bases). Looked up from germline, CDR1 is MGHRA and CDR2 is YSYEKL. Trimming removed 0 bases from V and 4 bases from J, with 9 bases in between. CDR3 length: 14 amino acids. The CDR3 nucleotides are TGCGCCAGCAGCCAAGATCTGGGGCGCACTGAAGCTTTCTTT. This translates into CASSQDLGRTEAFF.

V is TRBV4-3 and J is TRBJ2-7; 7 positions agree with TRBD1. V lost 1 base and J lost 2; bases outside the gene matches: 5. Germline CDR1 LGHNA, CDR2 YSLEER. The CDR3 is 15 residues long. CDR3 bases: TGCGCCAGCAGCCAAGTTAGGGGGCAGGCCTACGAGCAGTACTTC. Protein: CASSQVRGQAYEQYF.